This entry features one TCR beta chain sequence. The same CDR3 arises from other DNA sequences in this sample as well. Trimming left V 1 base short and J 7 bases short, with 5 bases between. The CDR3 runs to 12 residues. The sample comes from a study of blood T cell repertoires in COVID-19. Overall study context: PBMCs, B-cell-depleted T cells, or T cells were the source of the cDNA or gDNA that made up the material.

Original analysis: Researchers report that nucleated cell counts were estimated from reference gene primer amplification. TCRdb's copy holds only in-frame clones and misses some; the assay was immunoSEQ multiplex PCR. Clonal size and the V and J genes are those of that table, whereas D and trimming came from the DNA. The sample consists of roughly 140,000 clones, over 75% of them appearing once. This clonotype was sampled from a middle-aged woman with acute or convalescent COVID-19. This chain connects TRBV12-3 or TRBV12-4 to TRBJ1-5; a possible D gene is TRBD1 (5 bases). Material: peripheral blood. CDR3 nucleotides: TGTGCCAGCAGTTTAGAGGGGCAGCCCCAGCATTTT. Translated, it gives CASSLEGQPQHF.